This TCR beta chain originates from a study of OX40 agonist ivuxolimab in advanced cancers. At the level of the study: The study gave patients intravenous ivuxolimab at 0.01 to 10 mg/kg every 2 weeks. Males comprised 82.7% of the group, whose mean age was approximately 61 years (range about 20 to 90). Study-wide results and caveats: Dosing at 0.1 to 3.0 mg/kg was accompanied by clonal expansion of CD4+ and CD8+ blood T cells by week 6.

In the case of this clone: The antigen is not known.

Only in-frame clones appear in the TCRdb table, and some are missing; sequencing was by immunoSEQ multiplex PCR. In the table there are more than 65,000 clones, about 85% of which are singletons. The V gene's germline CDR1 is MNHNS and CDR2 SASEGT. The CDR3 length is 15 residues. The V gene lost 1 base and the J gene lost 2 bases, with 12 bases spanning the gap. This sequence was found in an adult with an advanced solid tumor such as melanoma, head and neck, liver or kidney cancer. The chain employs TRBV6-1 and TRBJ2-7; D is possibly TRBD1 or TRBD2 (6 bases each). The source material was CD4+ or CD8+ T cells sorted from blood, sampled in a trial of the OX40 agonist ivuxolimab. The CDR3 spells CASSEEGGQPYEQYF. In DNA form, the CDR3 reads TGTGCCAGCAGTGAAGAGGGAGGACAGCCCTACGAGCAGTACTTC.